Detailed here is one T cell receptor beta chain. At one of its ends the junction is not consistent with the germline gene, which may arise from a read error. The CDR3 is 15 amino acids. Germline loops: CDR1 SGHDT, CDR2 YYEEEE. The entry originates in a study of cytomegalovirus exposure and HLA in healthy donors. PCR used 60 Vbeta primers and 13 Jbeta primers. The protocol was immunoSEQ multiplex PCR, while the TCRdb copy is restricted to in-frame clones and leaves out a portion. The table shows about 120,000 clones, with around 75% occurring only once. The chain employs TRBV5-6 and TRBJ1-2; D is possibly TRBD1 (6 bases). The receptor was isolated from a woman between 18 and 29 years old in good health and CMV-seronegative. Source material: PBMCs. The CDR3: CASSFTDRPAYGYTF. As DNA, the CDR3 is TGTGCCAGCAGCTTCACGGACAGACCAGCCTATGGCTACACCTTT.